Below are 20 T cell receptor beta chains sequenced from a single sample in a study of blood T cell repertoires in COVID-19 (dated by TCRdb to about 2020). Libraries were built with the immunoSEQ multiplex PCR assay. Drawn from immuneACCESS, this table holds only the in-frame rearrangements with V and J called that TCRdb kept. Clones are partly lost; checked studies trace under half to an unresolved V gene and leave the rest unexplained. This sample lists about 440,000 clones; 90% were detected once. Of the sample, about 0.6% falls within the top ten clones. The sequencing input was PBMCs or T cells enriched from blood (not recorded which). Every receptor here comes from a man younger than 35 who had recovered from COVID-19.

This clone appeared a single time. V and J are TRBV6-5 and TRBJ1-1, with D unresolved. V gave up 7 bases and J gave up 1 base, with 16 bases separating them. This CDR3 contains 15 residues. The germline gives CDR1 MNHEY, CDR2 SVGAGI. CDR3 amino acids: CASTEWAHGNTEAFF. Written as DNA, the CDR3 is TGTGCCAGCACCGAGTGGGCCCACGGGAACACTGAAGCTTTCTTT.

The V call is TRBV19, the J call TRBJ1-5, with 8 nucleotides matching TRBD1. Germline V gene lookup returns CDR1 LNHDA and CDR2 SQIVND (reference sequence). The J segment lost 4 bases and the V segment lost 7 bases, leaving 12 bases of the junction unmatched. The CDR3 extends over 16 amino acids. Here the CDR3 DNA reads TGTGCCAGTAACGCAGGACAGGGTGGGCCAAATCAGCCCCAGCATTTT. It translates to CASNAGQGGPNQPQHF.

V gene TRBV3-1 (or the pseudogene TRBV3-2) combines with J gene TRBJ1-6, with D perhaps matching TRBD1 (5 bases). CDR1 and CDR2 from the germline V gene are LGHDT and YNNKEL (reference sequence). V was trimmed by 0 bases and J by 8 bases, leaving 14 bases between them. The CDR3 runs to 16 residues. The CDR3 loop reads CASSQDGQGLDSPLHF. The CDR3 bases are TGTGCCAGCAGCCAAGATGGGCAGGGTCTGGATTCACCCCTCCACTTT.

V and J are TRBV10-2 and TRBJ1-1; 7 positions agree with TRBD1. J gave up 4 bases and V 6 bases, and 5 bases lay outside the gene matches. CDR1 is WSHSY, CDR2 SAAADI, per germline. The CDR3 totals 13 residues. CDR3 nucleotides: TGCGCCAGCAGGAAAGGGGGCTTCACTGAAGCTTTCTTT. This gives the protein CASRKGGFTEAFF.

This chain connects TRBV28 to TRBJ2-1; D gene ambiguous. The length of the CDR3 is 12 residues. Deletions cut 7 bases from V and 7 bases from J, with 11 bases between. Germline lookup yields CDR1 MDHEN and CDR2 SYDVKM. CDR3 residues: CASNLRGNEQFF. The CDR3 DNA follows: TGTGCCAGCAATCTACGAGGTAATGAGCAGTTCTTC.

The rearrangement joins TRBV10-3 to TRBJ2-2, with D maybe TRBD1 (6 bases). There are 14 residues in the CDR3. Trimming took off 7 bases at V and 2 bases at J, with 11 bases between the two ends. Germline V gives CDR1 ENHRY, CDR2 SYGVKD. CDR3 nucleotides: TGTGCCATCACCGGGACACCTAACACCGGGGAGCTGTTTTTT. This gives the protein CAITGTPNTGELFF.

The gene calls are TRBV3-1 (or the pseudogene TRBV3-2) and TRBJ1-6; possibly TRBD1 for D (6 bases). V gave up 0 bases and J gave up 7 bases, with 16 bases separating them. CDR3 length: 17 residues. The germline gives CDR1 LGHDT, CDR2 YNNKEL (reference sequence). The CDR3 DNA is TGTGCCAGCAGCCAAGAACAACCAGGGGTTCCCAATTCACCCCTCCACTTT. Amino acids: CASSQEQPGVPNSPLHF.

The rearrangement joins TRBV7-2 to TRBJ1-6, with D hard to call. Germline V gives CDR1 SGHTA, CDR2 FQGNSA. The CDR3 is made up of 14 amino acids. Trimming pared 3 bases from V and 8 bases from J, leaving 11 bases between. CDR3 DNA: TGTGCCAGCAGCTTTACTGGGCCTTATTCACCCCTCCACTTT. This translates into CASSFTGPYSPLHF.

The V gene is TRBV5-4, the J gene TRBJ1-2; 10 nucleotides align to TRBD1. The V gene's germline CDR1 is SGHNT and CDR2 YYREEE (reference sequence). This CDR3 region has 15 residues. Losses at the gene ends were 4 bases for V and 4 bases for J; bases not matched to a gene: 7. The CDR3 loop reads CASSRPGTGVYGYTF. The CDR3 DNA reads TGTGCCAGCAGCAGGCCCGGGACAGGGGTCTATGGCTACACCTTC. Full variable domain (rest looked up from reference TRBV5-4 and TRBJ1-2): ETGVTQSPTHLIKTRGQQVTLRCSSQSGHNTVSWYQQALGQGPQFIFQYYREEENGRGNFPPRFSGLQFPNYSSELNVNALELDDSALYLCASSRPGTGVYGYTFGSGTRLTVV.

A single count supports this clone. The chain employs TRBV6-5 and TRBJ2-7, with D unresolved. With 6 bases removed from V and 3 bases from J, the gap between germline ends came to 15 bases. The germline V gene encodes CDR1 MNHEY and CDR2 SVGAGI. This CDR3 spans 14 amino acids. CDR3 DNA sequence: TGTGCCAGCAGCGTATCGACGGAGATCTACGAGCAGTACTTC. Translating it yields CASSVSTEIYEQYF.

The chain carries TRBV19 and TRBJ1-1; unclear D gene. Germline CDR1 LNHDA, CDR2 SQIVND (reference sequence). This CDR3 has 11 residues. The V end lost 5 bases, the J end lost 6 bases, and 7 bases lay between the germline ends. CDR3 DNA sequence: TGTGCCAGTAGTCCAGGTCCTGAAGCTTTCTTT. This gives the protein CASSPGPEAFF.

The V call is TRBV6-5, the J call TRBJ1-2; maybe TRBD1 (5 bases). Trimming shortened V by 0 bases and J by 7 bases, and 12 bases separated the two germline ends. The CDR3 has 14 amino acids. CDR1 is MNHEY, CDR2 SVGAGI, per germline. CDR3 loop: CASSYSIQGSGYTF. CDR3 nucleotides: TGTGCCAGCAGTTACTCGATTCAGGGCAGTGGCTACACCTTC.

The chain joins TRBV3-1 (or the pseudogene TRBV3-2) to TRBJ1-5, with D unresolved. From germline, CDR1 is LGHDT and CDR2 YNNKEL (reference sequence). V lost 5 bases and J 0 bases, leaving 8 bases between the germline ends. The CDR3 loop spans 14 amino acids. The chain's CDR3 is CASSSQVSNQPQHF. CDR3 bases: TGTGCCAGCAGCAGCCAGGTTAGCAATCAGCCCCAGCATTTT.

The chain couples TRBV3-1 (or the pseudogene TRBV3-2) to TRBJ2-7, with 9 bases aligning to TRBD2. V dropped 1 base and J dropped 3; count of bases not matched to a gene: 10. CDR1 is LGHDT, CDR2 YNNKEL, per germline (reference sequence). This CDR3 has 17 residues. CDR3 sequence reads: CASSQGASASGIYEQYF. The CDR3, as DNA: TGTGCCAGCAGCCAAGGTGCTTCGGCTAGCGGGATCTACGAGCAGTACTTC.

In this sample, this clone turned up once. The chain is built from TRBV18 and TRBJ1-1; D is undetermined. The V gene's germline CDR1 is KGHSH and CDR2 LQKENI. V lost 5 bases and J 4 bases, leaving 14 bases between the germline ends. The CDR3 covers 14 residues. CDR3 sequence: CASSSTVSGTEAFF. The CDR3 bases are TGTGCCAGCTCATCCACGGTATCGGGCACTGAAGCTTTCTTT.

The chain joins TRBV18 to TRBJ1-5; D is possibly TRBD1 (5 bases). V was shortened by 3 bases and J by 7 bases, with 22 bases between the two germline ends. Germline-derived CDR1 and CDR2 are KGHSH and LQKENI. The CDR3 is made up of 17 amino acids. The DNA for the CDR3 is TGTGCCAGCTCACCGCCTCTCTTGGCCAGGGTAGGCCAGCCCCAGCATTTT. It translates to CASSPPLLARVGQPQHF. Supplemented by reference TRBV18 and TRBJ1-5, the full variable domain reads NAGVMQNPRHLVRRRGQEARLRCSPMKGHSHVYWYRQLPEEGLKFMVYLQKENIIDESGMPKERFSAEFPKEGPSILRIQQVVRGDSAAYFCASSPPLLARVGQPQHFGDGTRLSIL.

The V and J genes are TRBV7-2 and TRBJ2-3; 10 bases match TRBD2. The CDR3 extends over 16 amino acids. Looked up from germline, CDR1 is SGHTA and CDR2 is FQGNSA. The CDR3 nucleotides are TGTGCAGCTGGTCCGCGGCTAGCGGGAGTTTCAGATACGCAGTATTTT. Protein sequence: CAAGPRLAGVSDTQYF.

The CDR3: CAWSPHYGPISGNTIYF. In nucleotides, the CDR3 is TGTGCCTGGAGTCCCCATTATGGGCCGATCTCTGGAAACACCATATATTTT. This chain links TRBV30 with TRBJ1-3; D is unresolved. The CDR3 sequence is 17 residues long. Germline CDR1 is GTSNPN and CDR2 is SVGIG (reference sequence). Trimming pared 2 bases from V and 0 bases from J, leaving 17 bases between.

The J gene is TRBJ1-5, the V gene TRBV2, with 11 bases fitting TRBD1. The CDR3 runs 15 residues. J lost 6 bases, V lost 6 bases, and 7 bases had no gene match. Germline assignment: CDR1 SNHLY and CDR2 FYNNEI. CDR3 sequence (DNA): TGTGCCAGCAGAGCCGGGACAGGGGGAAGTCAGCCCCAGCATTTT. This translates into CASRAGTGGSQPQHF. The variable domain in full, with the rest retrieved from reference TRBV2 and TRBJ1-5, is EPEVTQTPSHQVTQMGQEVILRCVPISNHLYFYWYRQILGQKVEFLVSFYNNEISEKSEIFDDQFSVERPDGSNFTLKIRSTKLEDSAMYFCASRAGTGGSQPQHFGDGTRLSIL.

This clone has a single count. V usage is TRBV7-9 and J usage is TRBJ1-1; D gene unclear. Trimming left V 4 bases short and J 6 bases short, with 12 bases between. The CDR3 sequence is 13 residues long. The V gene's germline CDR1 is SEHNR and CDR2 FQNEAQ (reference sequence). This CDR3 is CASSSLTGSEAFF. The CDR3 DNA reads TGTGCCAGCAGCTCACTGACTGGGTCTGAAGCTTTCTTT.